Given below is one T cell receptor beta chain in context. This record comes from a study of CD8 T cells in Susac syndrome. With random hexamers, reverse transcription was performed on about 0.45 to 1 ug of RNA. TCRdb re-derived calls from the immunoSEQ multiplex PCR reads in MiXCR, one entry per CDR3 protein. The sample shows 160,000 or so distinct CDR3 sequences, 85% to 95% of them seen only once. V dropped 5 bases and J dropped 3; count of bases not matched to a gene: 9. The CDR3 length is 15 residues. Per the germline V gene, CDR1 is SEHNR and CDR2 is FQNEAQ (reference sequence). The TCR comes from a human donor with multiple sclerosis. Material: CD8+ T cells from PBMCs. The chain joins TRBV7-9 to TRBJ2-7, with 8 bases fitting TRBD1. The CDR3 loop is CASSQGAGVFYEQYF. The CDR3 nucleotides read TGTGCCAGCAGCCAGGGGGCAGGGGTGTTCTACGAGCAGTACTTC.